This is a list of T cell receptor beta chains from one sample in a study of blood T cell repertoires in COVID-19. Sequencing used immunoSEQ multiplex PCR; TCRdb keeps in-frame clones, though not all of them. The profile shows roughly 150,000 clones, approximately 86% of them singletons. The sequenced sample was peripheral blood. Every receptor here comes from a woman in her sixties or seventies with acute or convalescent COVID-19. Both conserved end residues are part of each CDR3. The D gene is left open where the match is weak. Rows give clone size only sometimes, using once, few, many, or a class for an expanded clone.

>TRBJ1-5|-|TRBD1|TRBV19
CASSIQGQESQPQHF
TGTGCCAGTAGTATTCAGGGACAGGAGTCACAGCCCCAGCATTTT
>TRBJ1-2|-|-|TRBV5-1
CASSLWQGFDGYTF
TGCGCCAGCAGCTTGTGGCAGGGGTTCGATGGCTACACCTTC
>TRBJ1-3|-|-|TRBV6-2/TRBV6-3
CASSYSGRAIGNTIYF
TGTGCCAGCAGTTACTCCGGGAGAGCGATCGGAAACACCATATATTTT
>TRBJ1-2|-|-|TRBV29-1
CSVEDSARVARTF
TGCAGCGTTGAAGATTCTGCGAGGGTAGCTCGCACCTTC
>TRBJ1-6|-|-|TRBV27
CASSLSGAYNSPLHF
TGTGCCAGCAGTTTGTCGGGTGCCTATAATTCACCCCTCCACTTT
>TRBJ1-6|-|TRBD1|TRBV7-9
CASRTGRPDSPLHF
TGTGCCAGCAGGACAGGGCGCCCAGATTCACCCCTCCACTTT
>TRBJ1-6|-|-|TRBV7-9
CASSLDGSRGNSPLHF
TGTGCCAGCAGCTTAGACGGGTCGAGGGGGAATTCACCCCTCCACTTT
>TRBJ1-2|-|-|TRBV3-1/TRBV3-2
CASSLIYRDGYTF
TGTGCCAGCAGCCTCATATACAGGGATGGCTACACCTTC
>TRBJ2-3|-|-|TRBV25-1
CASSSRPGALSTDTQYF
TGTGCCAGCAGTTCCCGCCCGGGAGCACTTAGCACAGATACGCAGTATTTT
>TRBJ1-6|once|TRBD1|TRBV12-3/TRBV12-4
CASRRQGGPLHF
TGTGCCAGCAGAAGACAGGGCGGACCCCTCCACTTT
>TRBJ2-2|-|TRBD2|TRBV19
CASSISGGNTGELFF
TGTGCCAGTAGTATTAGCGGGGGTAACACCGGGGAGCTGTTTTTT
>TRBJ1-4|-|-|TRBV4-1
CASSQVGTGTTVFF
-
>TRBJ2-1|-|-|TRBV4-3
CASSLSEGGLYEQFF
TGCGCCAGCAGCCTTTCTGAGGGGGGGTTGTATGAGCAGTTCTTC
>TRBJ1-1|-|TRBD1|TRBV6-5
CASSPPQGASEAFF
TGTGCCAGCAGTCCCCCGCAGGGGGCGTCGGAAGCTTTCTTT
>TRBJ1-1|-|-|TRBV11-1
CASSFEGVGTEAFF
TGTGCCAGCAGCTTCGAGGGCGTAGGCACTGAAGCTTTCTTT
>TRBJ1-4|-|TRBD1|TRBV7-8
CASSPGTALFF
TGTGCCAGCAGCCCAGGGACAGCACTGTTTTTT
>TRBJ1-4|-|-|TRBV7-9
CASSRDHRATNEKLFF
TGTGCCAGCAGCCGAGACCACAGGGCAACTAATGAAAAACTGTTTTTT
>TRBJ1-2|-|-|TRBV19
CASSTTGGYGYTF
TGTGCCAGTAGTACGACGGGGGGCTATGGCTACACCTTC
>TRBJ1-2|-|-|TRBV20-1
CSASPLGRGYGYTF
TGCAGTGCTAGTCCCTTAGGCAGGGGCTATGGCTACACCTTC
>TRBJ2-5|-|-|TRBV4-2
CASSQRLGEGQETQYF
TGTGCCAGCAGCCAAAGACTAGGCGAGGGCCAAGAGACCCAGTACTTC
>TRBJ2-5|-|TRBD2|TRBV3-1/TRBV3-2
CASSQAGGPETQYF
TGTGCCAGCAGCCAAGCGGGGGGGCCGGAGACCCAGTACTTC
>TRBJ2-3|-|TRBD2|TRBV7-2
CASSSGLAGPTDTQYF
TGTGCCAGCAGCTCGGGACTAGCGGGGCCCACAGATACGCAGTATTTT